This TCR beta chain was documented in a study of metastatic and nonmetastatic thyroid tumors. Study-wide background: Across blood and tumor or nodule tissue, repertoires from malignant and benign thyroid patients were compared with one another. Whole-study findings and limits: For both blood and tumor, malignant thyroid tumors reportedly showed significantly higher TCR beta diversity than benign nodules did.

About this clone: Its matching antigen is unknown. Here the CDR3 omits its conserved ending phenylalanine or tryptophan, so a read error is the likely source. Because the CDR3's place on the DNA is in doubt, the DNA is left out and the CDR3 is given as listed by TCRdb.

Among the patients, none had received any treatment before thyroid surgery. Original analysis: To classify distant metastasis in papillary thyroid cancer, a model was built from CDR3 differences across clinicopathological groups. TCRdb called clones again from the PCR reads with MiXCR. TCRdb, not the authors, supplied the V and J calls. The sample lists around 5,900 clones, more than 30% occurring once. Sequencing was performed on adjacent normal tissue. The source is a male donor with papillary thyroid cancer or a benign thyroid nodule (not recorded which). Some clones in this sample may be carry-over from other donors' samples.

CDR3 in amino acids: CASSGTPTGELLC. The chain joins TRBV12-3 or TRBV12-4 to TRBJ2-2; TRBD1 is the table's D call and was not checked against the DNA. The CDR3 sequence runs 13 residues, both termini included.